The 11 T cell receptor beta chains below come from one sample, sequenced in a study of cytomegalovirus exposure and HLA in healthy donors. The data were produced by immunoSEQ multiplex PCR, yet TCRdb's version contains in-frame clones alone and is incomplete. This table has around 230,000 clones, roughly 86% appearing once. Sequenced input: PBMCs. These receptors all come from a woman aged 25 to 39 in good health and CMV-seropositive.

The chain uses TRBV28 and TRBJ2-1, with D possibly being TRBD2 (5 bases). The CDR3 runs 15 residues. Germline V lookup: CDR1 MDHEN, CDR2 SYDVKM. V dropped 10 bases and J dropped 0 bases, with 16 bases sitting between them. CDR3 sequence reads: CAIRHPGFSYNEQFF. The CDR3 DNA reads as TGTGCCATACGTCATCCGGGATTCTCCTACAATGAGCAGTTCTTC.

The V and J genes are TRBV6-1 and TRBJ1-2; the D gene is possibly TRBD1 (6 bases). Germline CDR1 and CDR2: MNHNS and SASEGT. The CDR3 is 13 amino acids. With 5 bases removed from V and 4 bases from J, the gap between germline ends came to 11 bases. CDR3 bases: TGTGCCAGCAGTCGGACAGCGCCCTATGGCTACACCTTC. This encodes CASSRTAPYGYTF.

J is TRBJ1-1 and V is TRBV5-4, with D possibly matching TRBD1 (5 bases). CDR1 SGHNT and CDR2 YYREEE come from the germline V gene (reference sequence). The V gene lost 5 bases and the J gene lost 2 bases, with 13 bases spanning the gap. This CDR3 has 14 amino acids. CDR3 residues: CASSQDSFNTEAFF. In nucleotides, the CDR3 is TGTGCCAGCAGTCAAGACAGTTTCAACACTGAAGCTTTCTTT.

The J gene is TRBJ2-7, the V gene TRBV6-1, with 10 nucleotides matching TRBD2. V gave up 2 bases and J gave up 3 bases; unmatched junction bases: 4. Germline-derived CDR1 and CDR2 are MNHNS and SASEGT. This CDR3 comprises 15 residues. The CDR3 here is CASSEQLAGYYEQYF. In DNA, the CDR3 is TGTGCCAGCAGTGAACAACTAGCGGGATACTACGAGCAGTACTTC.

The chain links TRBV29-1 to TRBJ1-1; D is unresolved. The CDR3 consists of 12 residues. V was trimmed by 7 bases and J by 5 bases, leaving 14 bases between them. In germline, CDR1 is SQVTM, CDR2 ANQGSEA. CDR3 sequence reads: CSGHTTLTEAFF. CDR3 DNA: TGCAGCGGACATACCACCCTGACTGAAGCTTTCTTT.

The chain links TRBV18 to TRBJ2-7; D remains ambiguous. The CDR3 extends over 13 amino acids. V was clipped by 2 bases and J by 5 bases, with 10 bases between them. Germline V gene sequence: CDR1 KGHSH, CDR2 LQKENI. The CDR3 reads CASSPASLNEQYF. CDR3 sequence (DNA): TGTGCCAGCTCACCAGCGTCACTAAACGAGCAGTACTTC.

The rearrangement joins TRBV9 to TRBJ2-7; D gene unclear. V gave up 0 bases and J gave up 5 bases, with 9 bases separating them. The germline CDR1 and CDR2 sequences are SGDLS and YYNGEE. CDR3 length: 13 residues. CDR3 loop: CASSVERFDEQYF. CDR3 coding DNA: TGTGCCAGCAGCGTAGAACGGTTCGACGAGCAGTACTTC.

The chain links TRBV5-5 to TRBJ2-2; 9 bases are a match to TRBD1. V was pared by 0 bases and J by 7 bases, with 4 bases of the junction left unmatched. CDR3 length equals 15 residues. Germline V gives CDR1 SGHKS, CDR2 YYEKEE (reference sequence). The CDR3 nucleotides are TGTGCCAGCAGCTTGGCCGGGACAGGGATCGGGGAGCTGTTTTTT. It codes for CASSLAGTGIGELFF.

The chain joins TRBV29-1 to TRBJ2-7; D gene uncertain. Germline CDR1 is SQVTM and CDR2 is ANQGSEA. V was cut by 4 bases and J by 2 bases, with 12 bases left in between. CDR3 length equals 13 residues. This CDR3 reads CSVVDGATYEQYF. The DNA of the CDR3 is TGCAGCGTTGTAGACGGAGCAACCTACGAGCAGTACTTC.

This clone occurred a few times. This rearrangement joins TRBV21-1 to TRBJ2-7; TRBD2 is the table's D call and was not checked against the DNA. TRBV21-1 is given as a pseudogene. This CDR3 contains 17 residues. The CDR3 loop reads CASSKARRWAGRNEQYF. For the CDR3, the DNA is TGTGCCAGCAGCAAAGCCCGGAGATGGGCGGGCCGGAACGAGCAGTACTTC.

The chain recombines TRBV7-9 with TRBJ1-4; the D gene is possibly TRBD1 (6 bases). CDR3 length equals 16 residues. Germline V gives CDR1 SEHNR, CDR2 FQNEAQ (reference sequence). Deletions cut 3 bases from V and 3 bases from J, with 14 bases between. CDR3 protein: CASSLARGSSNEKLFF. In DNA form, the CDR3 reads TGTGCCAGCAGCTTGGCCAGGGGTAGCTCTAATGAAAAACTGTTTTTT. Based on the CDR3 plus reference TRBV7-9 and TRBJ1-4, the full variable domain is DTGVSQNPRHKITKRGQNVTFRCDPISEHNRLYWYRQTLGQGPEFLTYFQNEAQLEKSRLLSDRFSAERPKGSFSTLEIQRTEQGDSAMYLCASSLARGSSNEKLFFGSGTQLSVL.